This entry lists 6 T cell receptor beta chains sequenced from one sample in a study of shared clonotypes between healthy human individuals. Clones were read by immunoSEQ multiplex PCR, and TCRdb kept only the in-frame ones, dropping some. The table has some 1,100,000 clones, approximately 80% seen once. The sample was memory CD4+ T cells from PBMCs. The subset: CD45RA-negative fraction. These receptors all come from a man between 18 and 29 years old in good health. Some clones in this sample may be carry-over from other donors' samples.

This chain links TRBV10-2 with TRBJ2-1, with TRBD2 identical over 8 bases. CDR3 size: 14 residues. Losses at the gene ends were 6 bases for V and 6 bases for J; bases not matched to a gene: 7. The germline gives CDR1 WSHSY, CDR2 SAAADI. DNA of the CDR3: TGCGCCAGCAGGCGGGAGGCCGCGATCAATGAGCAGTTCTTC. This translates into CASRREAAINEQFF.

In the case of this clone: The same CDR3 is also encoded by other DNA sequences in this sample. This rearrangement joins TRBV27 to TRBJ1-2; TRBD1 agrees at 9 bases. J gave up 6 bases and V 5 bases, and 4 bases lay outside the gene matches. Germline CDR1 reads MNHEY; CDR2 reads SMNVEV (reference sequence). This CDR3 comprises 13 residues. The CDR3 coding sequence is TGTGCCAGCAGTCCTAGGACAGGGGATGGCTACACCTTC. It is translated as CASSPRTGDGYTF.

The chain links TRBV7-3 to TRBJ1-5, with 10 nucleotides matching TRBD1. Germline assignment: CDR1 SGHTA and CDR2 FQGTGA. This CDR3 region has 16 residues. V shed 2 bases, J shed 1 base, and the junction held 2 bases outside the gene matches. The CDR3 coding sequence is TGTGCCAGCAGCTTACGGGGACAGGGGAGCAATCAGCCCCAGCATTTT. It yields the protein CASSLRGQGSNQPQHF.

The J gene is TRBJ2-3, the V gene TRBV4-2, with TRBD2 matching over 7 bases. CDR1 LGHNA and CDR2 YNFKEQ come from the germline V gene. With 4 bases clipped from V and 0 bases from J, the junction kept 16 bases outside the gene matches. The CDR3 runs to 19 residues. DNA for the CDR3: TGTGCCAGCAGCCCTCGAGCGGGGAACTCCGAATCTAGCACAGATACGCAGTATTTT. Its protein is CASSPRAGNSESSTDTQYF.

This chain links TRBV7-6 with TRBJ1-1; D not certain. Trimming took 5 bases from V and 11 from J, leaving 12 bases between them. Germline V gives CDR1 SGHVS, CDR2 FNYEAQ. The CDR3 has 11 amino acids. The CDR3 coding sequence is TGTGCCAGCAGCCGCCTGCAAGGGGCTTTCTTT. Its translation is CASSRLQGAFF.

The chain links TRBV1 to TRBJ2-2; the DNA was not used to check the table's D call, TRBD2. TRBV1 is a documented pseudogene. The length of the CDR3 is 18 residues. CDR3 loop: CTSRSVAGVLGGTGELFF. The CDR3 DNA is TGCACCAGCAGGTCGGTAGCGGGAGTCCTCGGTGGCACCGGGGAGCTGTTTTTT.